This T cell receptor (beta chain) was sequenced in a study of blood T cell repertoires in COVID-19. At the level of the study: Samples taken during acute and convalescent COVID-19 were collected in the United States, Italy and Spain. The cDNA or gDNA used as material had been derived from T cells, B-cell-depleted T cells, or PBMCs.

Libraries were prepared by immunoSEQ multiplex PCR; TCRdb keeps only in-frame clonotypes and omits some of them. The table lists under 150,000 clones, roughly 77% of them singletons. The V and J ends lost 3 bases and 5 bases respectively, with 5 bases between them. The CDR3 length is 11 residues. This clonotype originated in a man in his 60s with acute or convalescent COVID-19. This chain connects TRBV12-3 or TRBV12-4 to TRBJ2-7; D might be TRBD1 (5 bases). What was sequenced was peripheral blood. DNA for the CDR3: TGTGCCAGCAGTTTCAGGGACGAGCAGTACTTC. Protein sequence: CASSFRDEQYF.